This T cell receptor beta chain was found in a study of blood T cell repertoires in COVID-19. Study-wide context: From the United States, Italy and Spain came samples of acute and convalescent COVID-19. The analysed material was cDNA or gDNA that came from T cells, B-cell-depleted T cells, or PBMCs.

Original data processing: Amplification with reference gene primers provided the estimates of nucleated cell counts. Produced via immunoSEQ multiplex PCR; TCRdb's table is partial and in-frame only. The V and J calls and clone size come from that table; D and trimming were worked out from the DNA. The sample has 200,000 or so clones; 88% are singletons. The CDR3 totals 15 residues. Losses at the gene ends were 10 bases for V and 7 bases for J; bases not matched to a gene: 17. The germline V gene encodes CDR1 MNHEY and CDR2 SMNVEV (reference sequence). Sequencing was done on a sample of peripheral blood. The sequence was collected from a woman aged 60-70 years with acute or convalescent COVID-19. This chain links TRBV27 with TRBJ1-2, with TRBD1 identical over 8 bases. The chain's CDR3 is CATTLVGQGSAGYTF. The CDR3 nucleotides read TGTGCCACCACCCTAGTAGGACAGGGATCAGCTGGCTACACCTTC.